One and the same sample provided the 16 T cell receptor beta chains below, sequenced in a study of blood T cell repertoires in COVID-19. Assay used: immunoSEQ multiplex PCR; TCRdb lists only in-frame clones, some missing. The data hold around 300,000 clones, with roughly 86% observed a single time. The sequenced material came from PBMCs or T cells enriched from blood (not recorded which). The receptors stem from an older woman who had recovered from COVID-19.

The V call is TRBV29-1, the J call TRBJ2-7; 9 bases map to TRBD1. This CDR3 is 14 amino acids long. CDR1 is SQVTM and CDR2 is ANQGSEA in the germline V gene. J lost 2 bases, V lost 4 bases, and 6 bases had no gene match. CDR3 residues: CSVAGQGIPYEQYF. CDR3 nucleotide sequence: TGCAGCGTTGCGGGACAGGGTATCCCCTACGAGCAGTACTTC.

This clone showed up just once. The chain carries TRBV28 and TRBJ2-2; 9 nucleotides match TRBD2. The V gene's germline CDR1 is MDHEN and CDR2 SYDVKM. Trimming took 2 bases from V and 1 from J; bases not matched to a gene: 5. The CDR3 has 17 residues. The CDR3 coding sequence is TGTGCCAGCAGTTTAGTGGGACTAGCAGTGAACACCGGGGAGCTGTTTTTT. Its translation: CASSLVGLAVNTGELFF.

The CDR3 region is CASSFAGGIMETQYF. The CDR3 bases are TGTGCCAGCAGCTTCGCGGGGGGGATCATGGAGACCCAGTACTTC. The chain couples TRBV7-2 to TRBJ2-5; TRBD2 aligns across 9 bases. Germline loops: CDR1 SGHTA, CDR2 FQGNSA. V lost 3 bases and J lost 5; bases outside the gene matches: 7. The CDR3 is 15 amino acids.

The chain employs TRBV19 and TRBJ2-7; 10 positions match TRBD1. Germline V gene sequence: CDR1 LNHDA, CDR2 SQIVND (reference sequence). The CDR3 covers 15 residues. The V segment lost 2 bases and the J segment 3 bases; nucleotides outside the gene matches: 4. The CDR3 DNA is TGTGCCAGTAGTATAAATGGACAGGGGGGCTACGAGCAGTACTTC. Translating it yields CASSINGQGGYEQYF. Full variable domain (missing parts from reference TRBV19 and TRBJ2-7): DGGITQSPKYLFRKEGQNVTLSCEQNLNHDAMYWYRQDPGQGLRLIYYSQIVNDFQKGDIAEGYSVSREKKESFPLTVTSAQKNPTAFYLCASSINGQGGYEQYFGPGTRLTVT.

Only one count was recorded for this clone. The J gene is TRBJ1-1, the V gene TRBV9; D may be TRBD1 (5 bases). CDR3 length: 16 residues. The germline V and J ends were trimmed by 3 bases and 4 bases, with 19 bases remaining between them. The germline CDR1 and CDR2 sequences are SGDLS and YYNGEE. The CDR3 sequence: CASSGRKQEFGTEAFF. CDR3 in DNA: TGTGCCAGCAGCGGACGGAAACAGGAGTTCGGCACTGAAGCTTTCTTT. The variable domain in full, completed from reference TRBV9 and TRBJ1-1, reads DSGVTQTPKHLITATGQRVTLRCSPRSGDLSVYWYQQSLDQGLQFLIQYYNGEERAKGNILERFSAQQFPDLHSELNLSSLELGDSALYFCASSGRKQEFGTEAFFGQGTRLTVV.

The CDR3 DNA follows: TGTGCCAGCGGGTCACACAGTGGCTATGGCTACACCTTC. Its protein product is CASGSHSGYGYTF. The chain recombines TRBV28 with TRBJ1-2; no clear D. CDR1 is MDHEN, CDR2 SYDVKM, per germline. V was shortened by 8 bases and J by 4 bases, with 14 bases between the two germline ends. This CDR3 is 13 amino acids long.

The V call is TRBV5-8, the J call TRBJ1-5; maybe TRBD1 (6 bases). The CDR3 runs to 14 residues. V dropped 2 bases and J dropped 7 bases, with 13 bases sitting between them. Germline lookup yields CDR1 SGHTS and CDR2 YDEGEE. The CDR3 sequence is CASSFGGAGQPQHF. CDR3 sequence (DNA): TGTGCCAGCAGCTTTGGGGGGGCAGGGCAGCCCCAGCATTTT.

This chain uses TRBV5-4 with TRBJ2-5; 10 bases fit TRBD2. Germline-derived CDR1 and CDR2 are SGHNT and YYREEE (reference sequence). CDR3 length: 13 amino acids. V shed 5 bases and J 4 bases; nucleotides not matched to a gene: 2. The DNA for the CDR3 is TGTGCCAGCAGGCGACTAGCGGGAGAGACCCAGTACTTC. Amino acids: CASRRLAGETQYF. The variable domain in full, with the rest retrieved from reference TRBV5-4 and TRBJ2-5, is ETGVTQSPTHLIKTRGQQVTLRCSSQSGHNTVSWYQQALGQGPQFIFQYYREEENGRGNFPPRFSGLQFPNYSSELNVNALELDDSALYLCASRRLAGETQYFGPGTRLLVL.

The V call is TRBV28, the J call TRBJ2-7, with 9 bases lining up with TRBD1. V was clipped by 5 bases and J by 6 bases; unmatched bases: 11. There are 15 residues in the CDR3. CDR1 MDHEN and CDR2 SYDVKM come from the germline V gene. CDR3 nucleotide sequence: TGTGCCAGCAGTACCGGGGGACAGGGAGCCAGCGAGCAGTACTTC. It codes for CASSTGGQGASEQYF.

The J gene is TRBJ2-7, the V gene TRBV18; 12 positions match TRBD1. The CDR3 contains 15 residues. Germline V gives CDR1 KGHSH, CDR2 LQKENI. The junction had 6 bases not matched to a gene; V was cut back by 5 bases and J by 4 bases. The CDR3 is CASSAGTGGGYEQYF. For the CDR3, the DNA is TGTGCCAGCTCAGCGGGGACAGGGGGCGGGTACGAGCAGTACTTC.

The chain uses TRBV29-1 and TRBJ1-5; 10 bases fit TRBD1. The CDR3 is made up of 15 amino acids. The V gene's germline CDR1 is SQVTM and CDR2 ANQGSEA. Trimming at V came to 5 bases and at J to 7 bases, leaving 11 bases not matched to a gene. CDR3 loop: CSVTPGQGFEQPQHF. CDR3 nucleotides: TGCAGCGTTACTCCGGGACAGGGGTTTGAGCAGCCCCAGCATTTT.

The V call is TRBV29-1, the J call TRBJ1-3; no clear D gene. Trimming removed 3 bases at V and 0 bases at J, with 18 bases between. Germline CDR1 and CDR2: SQVTM and ANQGSEA. CDR3 size: 17 residues. CDR3 sequence: CSVETLDGLNSGNTIYF. In DNA, the CDR3 is TGCAGCGTTGAGACCTTGGACGGACTGAACTCTGGAAACACCATATATTTT.

Only one count was recorded for this clone. This CDR3 is CSARDYEGLFF. The CDR3 region has the DNA TGCAGTGCTAGAGATTACGAGGGTCTGTTCTTC. The chain is built from TRBV20-1 and TRBJ2-1, with D perhaps TRBD2 (5 bases). The CDR3 is made up of 11 amino acids. Trimming took off 0 bases at V and 15 bases at J, with 12 bases between the two ends. Germline V lookup: CDR1 DFQATT, CDR2 SNEGSKA (reference sequence).

V usage is TRBV5-4 and J usage is TRBJ1-6, with 9 bases lining up with TRBD1. This CDR3 has 15 amino acids. Losses at the gene ends were 0 bases for V and 9 bases for J; bases not matched to a gene: 4. Germline CDR1 SGHNT, CDR2 YYREEE (reference sequence). The CDR3 reads CASSLGGQGFSPLHF. The CDR3 DNA reads TGTGCCAGCAGCTTGGGTGGACAGGGGTTTTCACCCCTCCACTTT.

The DNA of the CDR3 is TGTGCCAGCAGCTCCCGACAGGGGGTCGCTGAAGCTTTCTTT. This sequence encodes CASSSRQGVAEAFF. The chain uses TRBV11-1 and TRBJ1-1, with 9 bases fitting TRBD1. Per the germline V gene, CDR1 is SGHAT and CDR2 is FQDESV (reference sequence). V lost 4 bases to trimming and J lost 6 bases; unmatched junction nucleotides: 6. CDR3 length: 14 amino acids.

The chain employs TRBV6-1 and TRBJ2-7, with D possibly matching TRBD2 (5 bases). V was clipped by 1 base and J by 3 bases, with 10 bases between them. The CDR3 contains 14 residues. In germline, CDR1 is MNHNS, CDR2 SASEGT. CDR3 amino acids: CASSEVGSGYEQYF. The CDR3 nucleotides read TGTGCCAGCAGTGAAGTTGGCAGCGGCTACGAGCAGTACTTC.